This T cell receptor beta chain was captured by sequencing in a study of T cell responses to AZD1222 COVID-19 vaccine. The repertoire was sequenced with immunoSEQ multiplex PCR; TCRdb's copy has only in-frame clones and lacks some. The table lists approximately 190,000 clones, approximately 90% of them singletons. This clone was detected a few times. Trimming at V came to 0 bases and at J to 8 bases, leaving 8 bases not matched to a gene. The germline V gene encodes CDR1 LGHDT and CDR2 YNNKEL (reference sequence). The CDR3 length is 15 residues. The chain links TRBV3-1 (or the pseudogene TRBV3-2) to TRBJ1-2, with 8 bases matching TRBD1. The receptor was derived from an adult in good health. Sequenced material: peripheral blood, taken on day 0 of AZD1222 vaccination. CDR3 protein: CASSQDARGLGGYTF. As DNA, the CDR3 is TGTGCCAGCAGCCAAGACGCCAGGGGGCTAGGGGGCTACACCTTC.